A selection of T cell receptor beta chains follows, all from one sample in a study of CD8+ T cells in alopecia areata. Measured with immunoSEQ multiplex PCR; TCRdb has only the in-frame clones, and not every one. The repertoire holds 95,000 to 100,000 clones, with approximately 60% as singletons. The sequences come from CD8+ T cells sorted from blood, collected at week 4, from a patient treated with tofacitinib. These receptors were collected from a human donor with alopecia areata. Each CDR3 is given with its conserved first and last residue. D genes are given only for firm matches. Clone size is given for some rows only: seen once, a few or many times, or a class if the clone is expanded.

TRBV29-1	TRBD1	TRBJ2-7	-	TGCAGCGCCAACCGGGGGACAGGGAACGAGCAGTACTTC	CSANRGTGNEQYF
TRBV25-1	TRBD1	TRBJ2-3	-	TGTGCCAGCAGGACAGGGGCAGATACGCAGTATTTT	CASRTGADTQYF
TRBV7-9	-	TRBJ2-7	-	TGTGCCAGCAGCGGGGGTCACAGCGGAACTGTCTACGAGCAGTACTTC	CASSGGHSGTVYEQYF
TRBV14	-	TRBJ1-2	-	TGTGCCAGCAGCCAAGGGACAAGTCTTAACTATGGCTACACCTTC	CASSQGTSLNYGYTF
TRBV15	TRBD1	TRBJ2-2	many	TGTGCCACAAACAGGGGTCAGGACACCGGGGAGCTGTTTTTT	CATNRGQDTGELFF
TRBV10-3	-	TRBJ2-2	-	TGTGCCATCAGTGAGTCCGGGGGAGCAGAAATGAACACCGGGGAGCTGTTTTTT	CAISESGGAEMNTGELFF
TRBV5-1	-	TRBJ2-7	-	TGCGCCAGCAGCTTGGACAGGGTTGACGAGCAGTACTTC	CASSLDRVDEQYF
TRBV5-1	-	TRBJ2-2	-	TGCGCCAGCAGCGGACGGGACATCAACACCGGGGAGCTGTTTTTT	CASSGRDINTGELFF
TRBV29-1	-	TRBJ2-1	-	TGCAGCGTCATGGACGGATTCAATGAGCAGTTCTTC	CSVMDGFNEQFF
TRBV6-5	-	TRBJ2-3	-	TGTGCCAGCAGTTACAGCCGGTTAGCAGATACGCAGTATTTT	CASSYSRLADTQYF
TRBV19	-	TRBJ2-2	-	TGTGCCAGTAGTATTTGGAGGGCCACCGGGGAGCTGTTTTTT	CASSIWRATGELFF
TRBV27	TRBD1	TRBJ2-7	-	TGTGCCAGCAGCCCCGGGACAGAGATCTACGAGCAGTACTTC	CASSPGTEIYEQYF
TRBV30	TRBD1	TRBJ2-7	-	TGTGCCTGCACGGACAGGAATCCCGAGCAGTACTTC	CACTDRNPEQYF
TRBV7-2	TRBD2	TRBJ2-3	few	TGTGCCAGCAGCTTGGTTAGCGGGGTTCCGGATACGCAGTATTTT	CASSLVSGVPDTQYF
TRBV27	TRBD2	TRBJ2-1	-	TGTGCCAGCAGTTCAGGGACTAGCGGGGTCTACAATGAGCAGTTCTTC	CASSSGTSGVYNEQFF
TRBV4-1	TRBD1	TRBJ2-7	-	TGCGCCAGCAGCCAAGAAACAGGGACAGGGCATTACGAGCAGTACTTC	CASSQETGTGHYEQYF
TRBV7-9	-	TRBJ2-2	-	TGTGCCAGCAGCCCTAACATCGGGGAGCTGTTTTTT	CASSPNIGELFF
TRBV29-1	-	TRBJ2-1	-	TGCAGCGCTGAAGAAAGTGGAGAGGGCGATGAGCAGTTCTTC	CSAEESGEGDEQFF
TRBV27	-	TRBJ2-3	few	TGTGCCACCACTAGCACAGATACGCAGTATTTT	CATTSTDTQYF
TRBV6-4	-	TRBJ2-4	few	TGTGCCAGCAGGCCGGGATCCAAAAACATTCAGTACTTC	CASRPGSKNIQYF
TRBV6-1	-	TRBJ2-5	-	TGTGCCAGCAGTGAATTGGGGGGGCCCATCCAAGAGACCCAGTACTTC	CASSELGGPIQETQYF
TRBV11-2	-	TRBJ2-5	few	TGTGCCAGCAGACCCCCTGACAGCCAAGAGACCCAGTACTTC	CASRPPDSQETQYF
TRBV5-1	-	TRBJ2-5	-	TGCGCCAGCAGCTGGGGGGTGGCAGGTCAACAAGAGACCCAGTACTTC	CASSWGVAGQQETQYF
TRBV6-5	-	TRBJ2-7	-	TGTGCCAGCAGTTTAACCAGGGCCTACGAGCAGTACTTC	CASSLTRAYEQYF
TRBV9	-	TRBJ2-7	-	TGTGCCAGCAGCCCTAATCACTACGAGCAGTACTTC	CASSPNHYEQYF
TRBV2	-	TRBJ1-6	few	TGTGCCAGCAGTGAAGCTTCAGGCGCCTATAATTCACCCCTCCACTTT	CASSEASGAYNSPLHF
TRBV7-6	TRBD1	TRBJ1-2	-	TGTGCCAGCAGCTTAGGGCTTGGGACAGAACTTGGCTACACCTTC	CASSLGLGTELGYTF
TRBV6-5	-	TRBJ1-2	few	TGTGCCAGCAGTTACTCGACGCCAGTGTATGGCTACACCTTC	CASSYSTPVYGYTF